The 18 T cell receptor beta chains below were found in one sample sequenced in a study of blood T cell repertoires in COVID-19. Assay: immunoSEQ multiplex PCR; the TCRdb copy retains only in-frame clones and omits some. The sample carries about 220,000 clones, 70% to 85% recorded once. Material for sequencing was peripheral blood. The receptor set was obtained from a man in his fifties with active or convalescent COVID-19.

The V gene is TRBV14, the J gene TRBJ2-3; 8 bases are a match to TRBD1. The CDR3 extends over 13 amino acids. Looked up from germline, CDR1 is SGHDN and CDR2 is FVKESK. The V and J ends lost 5 bases and 8 bases, in that order; junction bases with no gene match: 6. The CDR3 loop is CASSYRQGTTQYF. For the CDR3, the DNA is TGTGCCAGCAGCTACAGACAGGGGACTACGCAGTATTTT.

V usage is TRBV7-2 and J usage is TRBJ2-5; 13 nucleotides line up with TRBD2. The CDR3 consists of 16 residues. V lost 4 bases to trimming and J lost 4 bases; unmatched junction nucleotides: 6. The germline V gene encodes CDR1 SGHTA and CDR2 FQGNSA. Here the CDR3 reads CASSYRTSGSGETQYF. CDR3 DNA: TGTGCCAGCAGCTACAGGACTAGCGGGAGTGGAGAGACCCAGTACTTC.

The V and J genes are TRBV2 and TRBJ1-1, with D perhaps TRBD1 (5 bases). Germline values: CDR1 SNHLY, CDR2 FYNNEI. This CDR3 has 14 amino acids. V lost 3 bases to trimming and J lost 0 bases, with 8 bases between them. In DNA form, the CDR3 reads TGTGCCAGCAGTGATCCGACAGTGAACACTGAAGCTTTCTTT. It translates to CASSDPTVNTEAFF.

This clone was detected a few times. The gene calls are TRBV6-1 and TRBJ2-1; 16 bases line up with TRBD2. The V and J ends lost 1 base and 6 bases, in that order; junction bases with no gene match: 12. Germline V gene sequence: CDR1 MNHNS, CDR2 SASEGT. CDR3 length: 20 amino acids. CDR3: CASSEENVGLAGGLGNEQFF. CDR3 nucleotide sequence: TGTGCCAGCAGTGAAGAGAATGTGGGACTAGCGGGGGGGCTAGGCAATGAGCAGTTCTTC.

This chain uses TRBV9 with TRBJ2-7; 9 positions agree with TRBD2. The germline CDR1 and CDR2 sequences are SGDLS and YYNGEE. This CDR3 contains 14 residues. J was trimmed by 7 bases and V by 2 bases; bases with no gene match: 7. This chain's CDR3 is CASSVRLAEGEQYF. The CDR3 DNA is TGTGCCAGCAGCGTTAGACTAGCGGAGGGGGAGCAGTACTTC.

This chain links TRBV24-1 with TRBJ2-1; 8 bases align to TRBD1. The CDR3 extends over 16 amino acids. V gave up 1 base and J gave up 8 bases; unmatched junction bases: 9. CDR1 KGHDR and CDR2 SFDVKD come from the germline V gene. This CDR3 is CATSDFEGRGPDEQFF. The CDR3 DNA reads TGTGCCACCAGTGATTTTGAGGGCAGGGGGCCCGATGAGCAGTTCTTC.

The chain has TRBV5-5 and TRBJ2-1, with D tentatively TRBD2 (5 bases). This CDR3 is 15 amino acids long. From germline, CDR1 is SGHKS and CDR2 YYEKEE (reference sequence). Trimming pared 2 bases from V and 2 bases from J, leaving 11 bases between. The CDR3: CASSLSEGTYNEQFF. In DNA form, the CDR3 reads TGTGCCAGCAGCTTATCAGAGGGAACCTACAATGAGCAGTTCTTC. The full variable domain, in which reference TRBV5-5 and TRBJ2-1 provide the parts outside the CDR3, is DAGVTQSPTHLIKTRGQQVTLRCSPISGHKSVSWYQQVLGQGPQFIFQYYEKEERGRGNFPDRFSARQFPNYSSELNVNALLLGDSALYLCASSLSEGTYNEQFFGPGTRLTVL.

The genes are TRBV15 and TRBJ1-4, with D unresolved. Germline V CDR1 and CDR2: LNHNV, YYDKDF (reference sequence). The V and J ends lost 1 base and 7 bases respectively, with 13 bases between them. CDR3 length: 15 residues. The CDR3 loop is CATSRVTARGEKLFF. The CDR3 region has the DNA TGTGCCACCAGCAGAGTTACGGCCCGGGGTGAAAAACTGTTTTTT. The full variable domain, rest sourced from reference TRBV15 and TRBJ1-4, is DAMVIQNPRYQVTQFGKPVTLSCSQTLNHNVMYWYQQKSSQAPKLLFHYYDKDFNNEADTPDNFQSRRPNTSFCFLDIRSPGLGDTAMYLCATSRVTARGEKLFFGSGTQLSVL.

The rearrangement joins TRBV3-1 (or the pseudogene TRBV3-2) to TRBJ1-5; 9 bases match TRBD1. The CDR3 totals 14 residues. V lost 4 bases, J lost 7 bases, and 5 bases stayed unmatched. Per the germline V gene, CDR1 is LGHDT and CDR2 is YNNKEL (reference sequence). The CDR3 nucleotides read TGTGCCAGCAGCCGGGACAGGGAGGGACAGCCCCAGCATTTT. Protein sequence: CASSRDREGQPQHF.

This clone was picked up a small number of times. The chain couples TRBV9 to TRBJ1-2; maybe TRBD1 (5 bases). The V and J ends lost 0 bases and 6 bases respectively, with 9 bases between them. This CDR3 contains 13 residues. Looked up from germline, CDR1 is SGDLS and CDR2 is YYNGEE. The CDR3 region is CASSVVGGDGYTF. The CDR3 DNA reads as TGTGCCAGCAGCGTAGTTGGAGGGGATGGCTACACCTTC.

CDR3 coding DNA: TGCGCCAGTTCGGGACAGGGCGGTTGGGGGGCCAACGTCCTGACTTTC. Protein product: CASSGQGGWGANVLTF. The rearrangement uses TRBV4-1 and TRBJ2-6; 9 nucleotides match TRBD1. CDR3 length: 16 residues. Per germline, CDR1 MGHRA and CDR2 YSYEKL. The V gene end was trimmed by 9 bases and the J gene end by 4 bases; junction bases not matched to a gene: 10.

This sequence joins TRBV13 and TRBJ2-2; 13 bases are shared with TRBD2. V shed 5 bases, J shed 5 bases, and the junction held 11 bases outside the gene matches. Germline CDR1 reads PRHDT; CDR2 reads FYEKMQ (reference sequence). The CDR3 extends over 18 amino acids. The CDR3 sequence is CASSQLLAGGPGTGELFF. In DNA, the CDR3 is TGTGCCAGCAGCCAGTTACTAGCGGGAGGGCCGGGGACCGGGGAGCTGTTTTTT.

The chain has TRBV7-9 and TRBJ1-2; D not resolved. Germline V gene sequence: CDR1 SEHNR, CDR2 FQNEAQ (reference sequence). V lost 1 base to trimming and J lost 2 bases, with 5 bases between them. The CDR3 totals 13 residues. CDR3 coding DNA: TGTGCCAGCAGCTTAGGCCAGAACTATGGCTACACCTTC. As protein: CASSLGQNYGYTF.

The J gene is TRBJ1-2, the V gene TRBV10-3; 7 nucleotides agree with TRBD1. Per the germline V gene, CDR1 is ENHRY and CDR2 is SYGVKD. Trimming took 6 bases from V and 0 from J; bases not matched to a gene: 7. This CDR3 spans 15 amino acids. The CDR3 DNA is TGTGCCATCAGACCTAGGGGACAGACTAACTATGGCTACACCTTC. This translates into CAIRPRGQTNYGYTF.

This clone was seen only once. The chain combines TRBV7-2 with TRBJ2-1; D unclear. This CDR3 has 14 residues. V was pared by 0 bases and J by 4 bases, with 7 bases between. In germline, CDR1 is SGHTA, CDR2 FQGNSA. DNA for the CDR3: TGTGCCAGCAGCTTAGCGGCAATTTACAATGAGCAGTTCTTC. Translation gives CASSLAAIYNEQFF.

The J gene is TRBJ2-1, the V gene TRBV5-4, with D perhaps TRBD2 (6 bases). The ends were cut back, 3 bases at V and 2 bases at J, with 12 bases in the middle. In germline, CDR1 is SGHNT, CDR2 YYREEE (reference sequence). The CDR3 loop spans 15 amino acids. In DNA form, the CDR3 reads TGTGCCAGCAGCTCGAGCGGGCGACCCTACAATGAGCAGTTCTTC. It translates to CASSSSGRPYNEQFF.

The chain has TRBV12-3 or TRBV12-4 and TRBJ1-4; the D gene is possibly TRBD1 (5 bases). This CDR3 region has 13 residues. Deletions cut 8 bases from V and 8 bases from J, with 15 bases between. This CDR3 reads CASGRAEGEKLFF. The CDR3 nucleotides are TGTGCCAGCGGGAGGGCGGAGGGGGAAAAACTGTTTTTT.

The table lists this clone with a few counts. The chain joins TRBV18 to TRBJ2-5; TRBD1 agrees at 10 bases. Looked up from germline, CDR1 is KGHSH and CDR2 is LQKENI. The CDR3 consists of 17 residues. Trimming at V came to 2 bases and at J to 5 bases, leaving 11 bases not matched to a gene. CDR3 region: CASSPWETGGERETQYF. Written as DNA, the CDR3 is TGTGCCAGCTCACCATGGGAGACAGGGGGCGAGCGGGAGACCCAGTACTTC.